This T cell receptor (beta chain) was documented in a study of cytomegalovirus exposure and HLA in healthy donors. Primers: 60 Vbeta forward and 13 Jbeta reverse. Here immunoSEQ multiplex PCR was the method, and the copy in TCRdb shows in-frame clones only, minus some. Among tens of thousands of clones, 78% were seen once, and the ten largest hold 2.5%. This CDR3 contains 16 residues. Trimming took 0 bases from V and 3 from J, leaving 14 bases between them. Germline V CDR1 and CDR2: LGHNA, YSLEER. Healthy bone marrow donors supplied every sample. This clone was found many times. The specimen sequenced was PBMCs. The source of this sequence is a male donor in good health and CMV-seropositive. The chain joins TRBV4-3 to TRBJ1-1, with D uncertain. CDR3 coding DNA: TGCGCCAGCAGCCAAGAAGCGGTGTTAAGCCACACTGAAGCTTTCTTT. This gives the protein CASSQEAVLSHTEAFF.